These 32 T cell receptor beta chains were sequenced from one sample in a study of control samples from healthy donors and cancer patients. Profiling relied on immunoSEQ multiplex PCR, and the TCRdb table lists in-frame clones only, not all of them. This repertoire shows approximately 27,000 clones, 85% found once; its top ten account for around 7.1%. Sample: PBMCs. The source of these receptors is an older woman with head and neck cancer.

The CDR3 is CASSKGRTGGLNYGYTF. CDR3 DNA: TGTGCCAGCAGCAAAGGGCGGACAGGGGGTCTTAACTATGGCTACACCTTC. V and J are TRBV7-9 and TRBJ1-2; TRBD1 aligns across 10 bases. V was pared by 5 bases and J by 1 base, with 10 bases of the junction left unmatched. CDR3 length: 17 amino acids. Germline V gene lookup returns CDR1 SEHNR and CDR2 FQNEAQ (reference sequence).

The chain has TRBV19 and TRBJ2-3, with TRBD2 as a possible D gene (7 bases). The V gene lost 1 base and the J gene lost 0 bases, with 14 bases spanning the gap. The CDR3 has 17 residues. Germline V CDR1 and CDR2: LNHDA, SQIVND (reference sequence). The CDR3 DNA reads TGTGCCAGTAGTATAGGGGTAGGGGGGGTGAGCACAGATACGCAGTATTTT. Translated: CASSIGVGGVSTDTQYF.

J is TRBJ1-1 and V is TRBV27, with D maybe TRBD1 (5 bases). Trimming took off 4 bases at V and 7 bases at J, with 19 bases between the two ends. The length of the CDR3 is 15 residues. Germline values: CDR1 MNHEY, CDR2 SMNVEV (reference sequence). CDR3 sequence reads: CASSSLGTATLEAFF. The CDR3 bases are TGTGCCAGCAGTTCCCTGGGGACCGCGACCCTTGAAGCTTTCTTT.

This clone has a single count. This chain connects TRBV5-1 to TRBJ2-3; TRBD1 agrees at 7 bases. The CDR3 is made up of 17 amino acids. The germline V gene encodes CDR1 SGHRS and CDR2 YFSETQ. Trimming removed 3 bases from V and 4 bases from J; junction bases left unmatched: 14. CDR3 loop: CASSSHSTGSSADTQYF. CDR3 DNA sequence: TGCGCCAGCAGCTCCCACTCGACAGGGAGTAGTGCAGATACGCAGTATTTT.

This clone showed up just once. This chain links TRBV19 with TRBJ2-4, with 8 bases matching TRBD1. CDR3 size: 17 residues. Germline CDR1 LNHDA, CDR2 SQIVND (reference sequence). Trimming took 5 bases from V and 0 from J; bases not matched to a gene: 9. The CDR3 sequence is CASSPTTGGIAKNIQYF. The CDR3 DNA reads TGTGCCAGTAGTCCGACAACAGGGGGGATAGCCAAAAACATTCAGTACTTC.

The gene calls are TRBV4-3 and TRBJ2-7, with D unclear. Germline CDR1 reads LGHNA; CDR2 reads YSLEER. The CDR3 runs to 15 residues. V was cut by 1 base and J by 3 bases, with 13 bases left in between. The DNA of the CDR3 is TGCGCCAGCAGCCAAGGGGTCTATGGGGACTACGAGCAGTACTTC. It codes for CASSQGVYGDYEQYF.

This clone has only a few counts. The rearrangement joins TRBV5-1 to TRBJ2-3; weak D call: TRBD2 (6 bases). This CDR3 contains 14 residues. V lost 6 bases and J lost 2, with 13 bases in between. The germline gives CDR1 SGHRS, CDR2 YFSETQ. The CDR3 coding sequence is TGCGCCAGCACCCCAGCGGGTAACACAGATACGCAGTATTTT. Residues: CASTPAGNTDTQYF. The entire variable domain, with the rest obtained from reference TRBV5-1 and TRBJ2-3, is as follows: KAGVTQTPRYLIKTRGQQVTLSCSPISGHRSVSWYQQTPGQGLQFLFEYFSETQRNKGNFPGRFSGRQFSNSRSEMNVSTLELGDSALYLCASTPAGNTDTQYFGPGTRLTVL.

V is TRBV5-1 and J is TRBJ2-7, with 7 bases lining up with TRBD2. The V gene end was trimmed by 4 bases and the J gene end by 2 bases; junction bases not matched to a gene: 6. Germline loops: CDR1 SGHRS, CDR2 YFSETQ. The CDR3 loop spans 14 amino acids. CDR3 sequence: CASSVASGPYEQYF. CDR3 sequence (DNA): TGCGCCAGCAGCGTGGCTAGCGGACCCTACGAGCAGTACTTC.

This clone was counted only a few times. The V and J genes are TRBV6-5 and TRBJ1-2, with 8 bases fitting TRBD1. The CDR3 sequence is 14 residues long. Germline CDR1 is MNHEY and CDR2 is SVGAGI. Trimming at V came to 5 bases and at J to 5 bases, leaving 7 bases not matched to a gene. In DNA, the CDR3 is TGTGCCAGCAGTAAACAGGGGGGAACTTATGGCTACACCTTC. Residues: CASSKQGGTYGYTF.

The gene calls are TRBV28 and TRBJ1-4; D is perhaps TRBD1 (5 bases). Between the trimmed V and J ends, which lost 1 base and 4 bases, there was a span of 7 bases. Germline V gene data show CDR1 as MDHEN and CDR2 as SYDVKM. This CDR3 contains 14 residues. The CDR3 nucleotides read TGTGCCAGCAGTTTATTTCAGGGTAATGAAAAACTGTTTTTT. It translates to CASSLFQGNEKLFF.

The CDR3 protein is CASSQGSATEAFF. The CDR3 nucleotides are TGCGCCAGCAGCCAAGGATCGGCGACTGAAGCTTTCTTT. The chain recombines TRBV4-3 with TRBJ1-1; D remains unclear. This CDR3 comprises 13 residues. The ends were cut back, 1 base at V and 5 bases at J, with 8 bases in the middle. Germline lookup yields CDR1 LGHNA and CDR2 YSLEER.

This clone was recorded once. The V gene is TRBV6-5, the J gene TRBJ2-1; TRBD2 matches 12 bases. V lost 2 bases to trimming and J lost 8 bases; unmatched junction nucleotides: 7. The CDR3 runs 16 residues. CDR1 is MNHEY and CDR2 is SVGAGI in the germline V gene. This CDR3 reads CASSYGSSGGAHEQFF. CDR3 nucleotide sequence: TGTGCCAGCAGTTACGGGTCTAGCGGGGGGGCCCATGAGCAGTTCTTC.

CDR3 protein: CASSSPTGSPEAFF. In DNA, the CDR3 is TGTGCCAGCAGCTCCCCTACAGGGAGCCCTGAAGCTTTCTTT. The V and J genes are TRBV7-2 and TRBJ1-1; tentatively, D is TRBD1 (6 bases). Germline V CDR1 and CDR2: SGHTA, FQGNSA. The ends were cut back, 4 bases at V and 6 bases at J, with 15 bases in the middle. The CDR3 totals 14 residues.

This sequence joins TRBV11-2 and TRBJ2-6; 8 bases are a match to TRBD1. Germline values: CDR1 SGHAT, CDR2 FQNNGV. The CDR3 totals 14 residues. J was trimmed by 10 bases and V by 3 bases; bases with no gene match: 5. The CDR3 sequence is CASSLDRAWNVLTF. As DNA, the CDR3 is TGTGCCAGCAGCTTGGACAGGGCCTGGAACGTCCTGACTTTC.

V and J are TRBV7-9 and TRBJ2-5; possible D gene TRBD1, 7 bases. The CDR3 has 13 residues. The V end lost 6 bases, the J end lost 5 bases, and 13 bases lay between the germline ends. The germline V gene encodes CDR1 SEHNR and CDR2 FQNEAQ (reference sequence). In nucleotides, the CDR3 is TGTGCCAGCAGGTTGACAGGGAGGGAGACCCAGTACTTC. Its protein product is CASRLTGRETQYF.

The chain is built from TRBV13 and TRBJ1-1, with a weak D call TRBD1 (5 bases). The CDR3 contains 16 residues. CDR1 PRHDT and CDR2 FYEKMQ come from the germline V gene (reference sequence). Between the trimmed V and J ends, which lost 4 bases and 3 bases, there was a span of 18 bases. CDR3 loop: CASSSDRNGGYTEAFF. The CDR3 DNA reads TGTGCCAGCAGCTCAGACCGCAATGGGGGGTACACTGAAGCTTTCTTT.

The chain has TRBV7-9 and TRBJ2-7; 7 positions match TRBD1. V was clipped by 4 bases and J by 6 bases; unmatched bases: 3. Germline CDR1 is SEHNR and CDR2 is FQNEAQ (reference sequence). This CDR3 has 12 residues. CDR3 DNA sequence: TGTGCCAGCAGCTCGACAGGGTTCGAGCAGTACTTC. Protein: CASSSTGFEQYF.

The chain combines TRBV12-3 or TRBV12-4 with TRBJ2-1; TRBD2 aligns across 7 bases. The CDR3 totals 13 residues. V shed 5 bases and J 9 bases; nucleotides not matched to a gene: 7. The CDR3 DNA reads TGTGCCAGCAGTCAGACTAGCTGGGGTGAGCAGTTCTTC. It codes for CASSQTSWGEQFF.

The chain employs TRBV29-1 and TRBJ2-3; D not resolved. The V gene's germline CDR1 is SQVTM and CDR2 ANQGSEA. CDR3 length equals 12 residues. Trimming pared 4 bases from V and 0 bases from J, leaving 5 bases between. For the CDR3, the DNA is TGCAGCGTTGGGGATAGCACAGATACGCAGTATTTT. Its translation is CSVGDSTDTQYF.

This rearrangement joins TRBV25-1 to TRBJ2-7; D not resolved. Looked up from germline, CDR1 is MGHDK and CDR2 is SYGVNS. The CDR3 contains 13 residues. V gave up 11 bases and J gave up 3 bases, with 17 bases separating them. CDR3 protein: CADDMPASYEQYF. CDR3 DNA sequence: TGTGCCGACGACATGCCGGCCAGCTACGAGCAGTACTTC.

The rearrangement joins TRBV19 to TRBJ1-1, with D possibly TRBD1 on 5 matching bases. Germline V gene lookup returns CDR1 LNHDA and CDR2 SQIVND (reference sequence). The CDR3 length is 16 residues. Trimming shortened V by 5 bases and J by 4 bases, and 20 bases separated the two germline ends. For the CDR3, the DNA is TGTGCCAGTAGTCTCGGCCTCAGGGTCGGTGGCACTGAAGCTTTCTTT. Translating it yields CASSLGLRVGGTEAFF.

The chain links TRBV7-2 to TRBJ1-5; 9 bases match TRBD1. Germline V CDR1 and CDR2: SGHTA, FQGNSA. The J segment lost 0 bases and the V segment lost 4 bases, leaving 1 base of the junction unmatched. This CDR3 comprises 15 residues. CDR3 bases: TGTGCCAGCAGCTACAGGGGGCATAGCAATCAGCCCCAGCATTTT. It encodes CASSYRGHSNQPQHF.

The chain links TRBV11-3 to TRBJ1-1; 8 positions agree with TRBD1. The CDR3 runs 15 residues. CDR1 and CDR2 (germline): SGHNT, YENEEA. V was clipped by 4 bases and J by 4 bases; unmatched bases: 8. DNA of the CDR3: TGTGCCAGCAGCTCCGGACAGGGTGGGGGCACTGAAGCTTTCTTT. It is translated as CASSSGQGGGTEAFF.

This clone was observed a single time. The gene calls are TRBV12-3 or TRBV12-4 and TRBJ2-7; D unclear. This CDR3 is built from 13 residues. The V and J ends lost 6 bases and 4 bases respectively, with 13 bases between them. DNA for the CDR3: TGTGCCAGCAGAAAGACCCCGGAATACGAGCAGTACTTC. This codes for CASRKTPEYEQYF.

The V gene is TRBV11-2, the J gene TRBJ1-3; no clear D gene. Trimming removed 1 base from V and 3 bases from J, with 7 bases in between. Germline CDR1 is SGHAT and CDR2 is FQNNGV. The CDR3 extends over 14 amino acids. The CDR3 loop reads CASSLGAGGNTIYF. In DNA form, the CDR3 reads TGTGCCAGCAGCTTAGGCGCCGGTGGAAACACCATATATTTT.

The chain couples TRBV6-5 to TRBJ2-3, with D hard to call. This CDR3 is 15 amino acids long. The germline gives CDR1 MNHEY, CDR2 SVGAGI. Trimming left V 6 bases short and J 3 bases short, with 16 bases between. CDR3 amino acids: CASSARNRATDTQYF. CDR3 bases: TGTGCCAGCAGCGCCCGGAACAGAGCAACAGATACGCAGTATTTT.

By sample share, this clone is large. The V call is TRBV6-6, the J call TRBJ1-1, with TRBD1 matching over 9 bases. The CDR3 covers 14 residues. The germline V gene encodes CDR1 MNHNY and CDR2 SVGAGI (reference sequence). After removal of 5 bases from V and 3 bases from J, the junction contained 4 bases not matched to a gene. The CDR3 is CASSPTGGDTEAFF. The CDR3 DNA is TGTGCCAGCAGTCCGACAGGGGGGGACACTGAAGCTTTCTTT.

The V and J genes are TRBV6-2 or TRBV6-3 and TRBJ2-3, with 9 bases identical to TRBD2. Germline values: CDR1 MNHEY, CDR2 SVGEGT. This CDR3 has 17 residues. Losses at the gene ends were 6 bases for V and 2 bases for J; bases not matched to a gene: 12. The CDR3 sequence: CASSSQGSGGFTDTQYF. CDR3 DNA sequence: TGTGCCAGCAGCTCCCAGGGCAGCGGGGGGTTCACAGATACGCAGTATTTT.

The chain carries TRBV7-6 and TRBJ2-6, with no clear D. Germline loops: CDR1 SGHVS, CDR2 FNYEAQ. The CDR3 covers 16 residues. With 5 bases removed from V and 3 bases from J, the gap between germline ends came to 14 bases. The CDR3 region has the DNA TGTGCCAGCAGCACCCCTCTACGGGTTGGGGCCAACGTCCTGACTTTC. Protein product: CASSTPLRVGANVLTF.

The chain joins TRBV12-5 to TRBJ1-5, with TRBD1 as a possible D gene (5 bases). Germline assignment: CDR1 LGHNT and CDR2 FRNRAP. Trimming took 0 bases from V and 9 from J, leaving 21 bases between them. CDR3 length: 17 residues. The CDR3 DNA reads TGTGCTAGTGGTTTGGTACTCACAATAGGGGACCATCGGCCCCAGCATTTT. Amino acids: CASGLVLTIGDHRPQHF.

The chain couples TRBV19 to TRBJ2-5, with D tentatively TRBD2 (6 bases). This CDR3 contains 13 residues. Germline V gene data show CDR1 as LNHDA and CDR2 as SQIVND (reference sequence). The ends were cut back, 4 bases at V and 6 bases at J, with 12 bases in the middle. The CDR3 DNA follows: TGTGCCAGTAGTAGGGCGGGGTCGCAGACCCAGTACTTC. It yields the protein CASSRAGSQTQYF. Full variable domain (outside the CDR3, taken from reference TRBV19 and TRBJ2-5): DGGITQSPKYLFRKEGQNVTLSCEQNLNHDAMYWYRQDPGQGLRLIYYSQIVNDFQKGDIAEGYSVSREKKESFPLTVTSAQKNPTAFYLCASSRAGSQTQYFGPGTRLLVL.

CDR3 sequence (DNA): TGTGCCAGCAGCTTAATGGGGTCTGAAGCTTTCTTT. Residues: CASSLMGSEAFF. This sequence joins TRBV7-2 and TRBJ1-1; D is unresolved. CDR3 length: 12 amino acids. The V end lost 2 bases, the J end lost 6 bases, and 7 bases lay between the germline ends. CDR1 is SGHTA, CDR2 FQGNSA, per germline.